These 19 T cell receptor beta chains were sequenced from one sample in a study of blood T cell repertoires in COVID-19. The table came from immunoSEQ multiplex PCR; TCRdb's copy has only in-frame clones and leaves some out. Of 250,000 to 350,000 clones in the sample, about 89% were seen once. Sequencing used peripheral blood. These receptors were collected from a young man with acute or convalescent COVID-19.

The chain recombines TRBV5-5 with TRBJ2-7; possibly TRBD2 for D (6 bases). V gave up 3 bases and J gave up 2 bases, with 15 bases separating them. CDR1 and CDR2 from the germline V gene are SGHKS and YYEKEE (reference sequence). This CDR3 comprises 15 residues. The CDR3 nucleotides are TGTGCCAGCAGCTGGAGGGACTCCTACCCCTACGAGCAGTACTTC. Its translation is CASSWRDSYPYEQYF.

V is TRBV28 and J is TRBJ2-2, with 7 bases identical to TRBD1. The germline V gene has CDR1 MDHEN and CDR2 SYDVKM. This CDR3 spans 14 amino acids. V shed 8 bases, J shed 0 bases, and the junction held 3 bases outside the gene matches. The CDR3 is CASWGQSNTGELFF. DNA of the CDR3: TGTGCCAGCTGGGGACAGTCGAACACCGGGGAGCTGTTTTTT.

This chain links TRBV3-1 (or the pseudogene TRBV3-2) with TRBJ1-2; D gene ambiguous. CDR1 and CDR2 (germline): LGHDT, YNNKEL (reference sequence). The CDR3 has 14 residues. Trimming took 4 bases from V and 4 from J, leaving 13 bases between them. The CDR3 DNA follows: TGTGCCAGCAGCCCCGGCCCGCAGGTCTATGGCTACACCTTC. Encoded protein: CASSPGPQVYGYTF.

This clone was found once. The rearrangement joins TRBV20-1 to TRBJ2-7; 11 bases align to TRBD2. The CDR3 is made up of 11 amino acids. V gave up 8 bases and J gave up 7 bases; unmatched junction bases: 4. CDR1 is DFQATT, CDR2 SNEGSKA, per germline (reference sequence). CDR3 DNA sequence: TGCAGTCCGACTAGCGGGGCTGAGCAGTACTTC. Translated: CSPTSGAEQYF.

With regard to this clone: A read error is likely, as this CDR3 ends without the conserved phenylalanine or tryptophan. No DNA is shown, since the ends of the CDR3 on it are uncertain; the CDR3 is the one TCRdb lists. The chain has TRBV3-1 (or the pseudogene TRBV3-2) and TRBJ1-1. The CDR3 has 14 amino acids, counting both end residues. Germline V gives CDR1 LGHDT, CDR2 YNNKEL (reference sequence). This chain's CDR3 is CASSQSGGTDFLTV.

This chain joins TRBV5-6 and TRBJ1-5, with D maybe TRBD1 (5 bases). Trimming stripped 1 base from V and 6 bases from J, with 14 bases between. This CDR3 is built from 15 residues. Germline loops: CDR1 SGHDT, CDR2 YYEEEE. The CDR3, as DNA: TGTGCCAGCAGCTTGTATCAGGGATTAGGTCAGCCCCAGCATTTT. This encodes CASSLYQGLGQPQHF.

Remarks on this clone: Germline and junction disagree at one end, which may indicate a read error. V gene TRBV6-5 combines with J gene TRBJ2-2; D is possibly TRBD2 (5 bases). This CDR3 is built from 14 residues. Germline lookup yields CDR1 MNHEY and CDR2 SVGAGI. Here the CDR3 DNA reads TGTGCCAGCAGCCACCCACCCGAACACCGGGGAGCTGTTTTT. Its protein is CASSHPPEHRGAVF.

This clone was observed once. The V call is TRBV11-2, the J call TRBJ1-3; no clear D. CDR3 length: 11 amino acids. Germline CDR1 and CDR2: SGHAT and FQNNGV. V was clipped by 3 bases and J by 7 bases, with 4 bases between them. Here the CDR3 reads CASSFYNTIYF. Written as DNA, the CDR3 is TGTGCCAGCAGCTTTTATAACACCATATATTTT.

This clone was detected once. The chain carries TRBV10-1 and TRBJ2-5; TRBD2 agrees at 7 bases. After removal of 2 bases from V and 1 base from J, the junction contained 4 bases not matched to a gene. The CDR3 has 15 residues. Germline CDR1 and CDR2: WNHNN and SYGVQD (reference sequence). The DNA of the CDR3 is TGCGCCAGCAGTGAGAGAAGCGGGACCCAAGAGACCCAGTACTTC. Translation gives CASSERSGTQETQYF.

The gene calls are TRBV9 and TRBJ1-6; TRBD1 matches at 7 bases. Looked up from germline, CDR1 is SGDLS and CDR2 is YYNGEE. Trimming removed 0 bases from V and 2 bases from J; junction bases left unmatched: 5. This CDR3 has 17 amino acids. The CDR3 sequence: CASSVEGQDTYNSPLHF. The CDR3 DNA reads TGTGCCAGCAGCGTAGAAGGACAGGACACCTATAATTCACCCCTCCACTTT.

The V gene is TRBV12-5, the J gene TRBJ2-3; no clear D. From germline, CDR1 is LGHNT and CDR2 FRNRAP. This CDR3 has 13 residues. Trimming left V 3 bases short and J 1 base short, with 5 bases between. The CDR3 DNA follows: TGTGCTAGTGGTTTTGGCCGCACAGATACGCAGTATTTT. This sequence encodes CASGFGRTDTQYF. Full variable domain (missing parts from reference TRBV12-5 and TRBJ2-3): DARVTQTPRHKVTEMGQEVTMRCQPILGHNTVFWYRQTMMQGLELLAYFRNRAPLDDSGMPKDRFSAEMPDATLATLKIQPSEPRDSAVYFCASGFGRTDTQYFGPGTRLTVL.

The DNA for the CDR3 is TGTGCCAGCAGCGTAGTACTATTCGGTGAGCAGTTCTTC. Amino acids: CASSVVLFGEQFF. The chain is built from TRBV9 and TRBJ2-1; D gene unclear. The V gene lost 0 bases and the J gene lost 9 bases, with 10 bases spanning the gap. Germline lookup yields CDR1 SGDLS and CDR2 YYNGEE. The CDR3 runs 13 residues.

The chain employs TRBV28 and TRBJ2-5; 11 bases align to TRBD2. Looked up from germline, CDR1 is MDHEN and CDR2 is SYDVKM. The CDR3 totals 17 residues. After removal of 6 bases from V and 3 bases from J, the junction contained 12 bases not matched to a gene. In nucleotides, the CDR3 is TGTGCCAGCAGAAGCTACCAACTAGCGGGAGAGAAAGAGACCCAGTACTTC. This gives the protein CASRSYQLAGEKETQYF. Using reference TRBV28 and TRBJ2-5 for the parts outside the CDR3, the full variable domain is DVKVTQSSRYLVKRTGEKVFLECVQDMDHENMFWYRQDPGLGLRLIYFSYDVKMKEKGDIPEGYSVSREKKERFSLILESASTNQTSMYLCASRSYQLAGEKETQYFGPGTRLLVL.

The V and J genes are TRBV29-1 and TRBJ1-3; D may be TRBD1 (6 bases). Germline assignment: CDR1 SQVTM and CDR2 ANQGSEA. The V end lost 6 bases, the J end lost 0 bases, and 12 bases lay between the germline ends. The CDR3 runs 14 residues. CDR3 region: CSVSPDSSGNTIYF. The CDR3 bases are TGCAGCGTAAGTCCGGACAGCTCTGGAAACACCATATATTTT.

This chain links TRBV4-1 with TRBJ2-5; D gene uncertain. The CDR3 consists of 13 residues. CDR1 is MGHRA and CDR2 is YSYEKL in the germline V gene. The germline V and J ends were trimmed by 2 bases and 1 base, with 5 bases remaining between them. The CDR3 sequence is CASSQRSQETQYF. The CDR3 coding sequence is TGCGCCAGCAGCCAACGCAGCCAAGAGACCCAGTACTTC.

The CDR3 bases are TGTGCCAGCAGTTTATATAGGGGCTATGGCTACACCTTC. Protein sequence: CASSLYRGYGYTF. The chain recombines TRBV28 with TRBJ1-2, with a tentative D call TRBD1 (5 bases). Trimming took 1 base from V and 4 from J, leaving 7 bases between them. The germline CDR1 and CDR2 sequences are MDHEN and SYDVKM. This CDR3 comprises 13 residues.

The genes are TRBV30 and TRBJ2-5; D call uncertain. Germline CDR1 reads GTSNPN; CDR2 reads SVGIG (reference sequence). CDR3 length equals 14 residues. Between the trimmed V and J ends, which lost 3 bases and 2 bases, there was a span of 13 bases. CDR3 DNA sequence: TGTGCCTGGAGCAGTCCGGGTAGGCAAGAGACCCAGTACTTC. Its protein is CAWSSPGRQETQYF.

This chain connects TRBV28 to TRBJ1-1; no reliable D call. CDR1 and CDR2 from the germline V gene are MDHEN and SYDVKM. Trimming left V 2 bases short and J 0 bases short, with 13 bases between. The CDR3 is made up of 16 amino acids. CDR3 bases: TGTGCCAGCAGTTTAGGGTCCTGGGCCGTGAACACTGAAGCTTTCTTT. Residues: CASSLGSWAVNTEAFF.

The chain has TRBV9 and TRBJ1-1, with D uncertain. CDR3 length: 15 amino acids. V shed 0 bases and J shed 1 base, with 10 bases lying between them. Looked up from germline, CDR1 is SGDLS and CDR2 is YYNGEE. The CDR3 DNA is TGTGCCAGCAGCGTAGGCGGCGCGGGGAACACTGAAGCTTTCTTT. Its protein product is CASSVGGAGNTEAFF.